This T cell receptor (beta chain) was recovered during a study of human T cells and chemical hapten exposure. As for this clonotype: What it binds is not known.

CDR1 and CDR2 from the germline V gene are LNHNV and YYDKDF (reference sequence). This CDR3 spans 15 amino acids. The V end lost 0 bases, the J end lost 1 base, and 10 bases lay between the germline ends. Each CDR3 protein is one row after TCRdb ran MiXCR on the RACE reads. The data contain under 200,000 distinct CDR3 sequences, approximately 29% of them singletons. Time point here: pre-sensitization, week 0. The treatment is: therapeutic diphenylcyclopropenone sensitization with weekly scalp DPC. The study, taken as a whole, reports: The presence of alopecia in the donors means their immune response may differ from healthy people's. Significantly greater numbers of large CDR3 similarity clusters came from expanded TCRs than from controls.

The rearrangement links TRBV15 to TRBJ2-7; a possible D gene is TRBD1 (5 bases). The sample was whole blood, taken in connection with sensitization to the hapten diphenylcyclopropenone (DPC). The TCR was taken from a woman aged 30 to 39 with alopecia areata. Some clones in this sample may be carry-over from other donors' samples. CDR3 amino acids: CATSREVRVSYEQYF. As DNA, the CDR3 is TGTGCCACCAGCAGAGAAGTCAGGGTGTCCTACGAGCAGTACTTC. The whole variable domain, remainder taken from reference TRBV15 and TRBJ2-7, is DAMVIQNPRYQVTQFGKPVTLSCSQTLNHNVMYWYQQKSSQAPKLLFHYYDKDFNNEADTPDNFQSRRPNTSFCFLDIRSPGLGDTAMYLCATSREVRVSYEQYFGPGTRLTVT.